This T cell receptor beta chain was retrieved from a study of metastatic and nonmetastatic thyroid tumors. Study-level background: Malignant thyroid and benign thyroid patients provided blood and tumor or nodule tissue whose repertoires were compared.

Per the authors' pipeline: Clinicopathological groups of papillary thyroid cancer showed CDR3 differences that were used to build a distant-metastasis classifier. TCRdb re-called clones from the PCR reads using MiXCR. The V and J calls here are based on TCRdb, not the publication. The sample lists approximately 38,000 clones, about a sixth occurring once. Trimming cost V 4 bases and J 9 bases; bases outside gene matches: 11. This CDR3 contains 17 residues. From germline, CDR1 is LGHNA and CDR2 YSLEER. Thyroid surgery was preceded by no treatment in any patient. This clone has more than one count but fewer than ten. At the DNA level, this CDR3 is encoded by other sequences in the same sample as well.

The sequence was obtained from a female donor with papillary thyroid cancer or a benign thyroid nodule (not recorded which). Some clones in this sample may be carry-over from other donors' samples. The sample comprised tumor tissue. The chain combines TRBV4-3 with TRBJ2-1; TRBD2 aligns across 14 bases. The CDR3 region is CASSPSGGLAGDGEQFF. CDR3 in DNA: TGCGCCAGCAGCCCCTCAGGGGGACTAGCGGGAGACGGTGAGCAGTTCTTC.